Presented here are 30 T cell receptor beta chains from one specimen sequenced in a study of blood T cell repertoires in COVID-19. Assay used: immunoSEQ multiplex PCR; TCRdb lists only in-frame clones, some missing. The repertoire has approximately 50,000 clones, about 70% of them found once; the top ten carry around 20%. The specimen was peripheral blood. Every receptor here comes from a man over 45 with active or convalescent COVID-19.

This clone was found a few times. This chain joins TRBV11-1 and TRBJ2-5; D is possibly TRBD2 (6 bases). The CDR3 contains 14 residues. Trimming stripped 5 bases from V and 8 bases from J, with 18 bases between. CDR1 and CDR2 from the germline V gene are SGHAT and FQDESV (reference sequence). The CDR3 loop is CASSPVGGAGTQYF. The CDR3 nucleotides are TGTGCCAGCAGCCCGGTTGGAGGGGCGGGCACCCAGTACTTC.

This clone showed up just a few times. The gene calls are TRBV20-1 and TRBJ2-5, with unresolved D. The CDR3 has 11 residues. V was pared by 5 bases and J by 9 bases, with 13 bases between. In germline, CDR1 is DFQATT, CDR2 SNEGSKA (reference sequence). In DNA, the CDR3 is TGCAGTGCTGAACGTTCAGTCCCCCAGTACTTC. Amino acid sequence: CSAERSVPQYF.

The CDR3 DNA is TGTGCCAGTAAGAGCGGGATACGCAATCAGCCCCAGCATTTT. It codes for CASKSGIRNQPQHF. The chain joins TRBV19 to TRBJ1-5; D gene uncertain. The CDR3 has 14 amino acids. Germline V gene sequence: CDR1 LNHDA, CDR2 SQIVND (reference sequence). Trimming stripped 7 bases from V and 2 bases from J, with 12 bases between.

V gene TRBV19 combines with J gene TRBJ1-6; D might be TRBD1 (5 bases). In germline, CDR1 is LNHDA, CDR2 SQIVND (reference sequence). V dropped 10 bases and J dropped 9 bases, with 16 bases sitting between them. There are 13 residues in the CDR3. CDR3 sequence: CATRPGLVSPLHF. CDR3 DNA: TGTGCCACCCGGCCAGGGTTGGTTTCACCCCTCCACTTT.

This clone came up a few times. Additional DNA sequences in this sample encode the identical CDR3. The CDR3 bases are TGTGCCAGCAGTTCGGGACAGGGGGCTTACGAGCAGTACTTC. Protein: CASSSGQGAYEQYF. The gene calls are TRBV6-5 and TRBJ2-7; 12 nucleotides agree with TRBD1. Per germline, CDR1 MNHEY and CDR2 SVGAGI. V lost 4 bases to trimming and J lost 4 bases; unmatched junction nucleotides: 2. The CDR3 contains 14 residues.

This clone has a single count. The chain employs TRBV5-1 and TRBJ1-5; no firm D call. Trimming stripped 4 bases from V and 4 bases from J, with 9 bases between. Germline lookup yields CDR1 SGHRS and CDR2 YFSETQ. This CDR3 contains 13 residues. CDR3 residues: CASSRAGNQPQHF. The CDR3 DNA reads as TGCGCCAGCAGCCGGGCGGGAAATCAGCCCCAGCATTTT.

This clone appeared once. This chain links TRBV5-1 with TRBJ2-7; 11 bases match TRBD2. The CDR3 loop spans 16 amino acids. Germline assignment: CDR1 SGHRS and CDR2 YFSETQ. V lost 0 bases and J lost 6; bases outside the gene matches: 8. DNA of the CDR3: TGCGCCAGCAGCTTGGCGGGGGGACTAGCGGCGGGCGAGCAGTACTTC. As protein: CASSLAGGLAAGEQYF. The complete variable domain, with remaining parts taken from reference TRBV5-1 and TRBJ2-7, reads KAGVTQTPRYLIKTRGQQVTLSCSPISGHRSVSWYQQTPGQGLQFLFEYFSETQRNKGNFPGRFSGRQFSNSRSEMNVSTLELGDSALYLCASSLAGGLAAGEQYFGPGTRLTVT.

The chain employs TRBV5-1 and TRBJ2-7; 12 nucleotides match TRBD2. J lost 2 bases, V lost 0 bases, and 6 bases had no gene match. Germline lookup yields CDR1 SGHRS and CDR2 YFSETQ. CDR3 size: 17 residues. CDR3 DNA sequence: TGCGCCAGCAGCTTGGGAGCTAGCGGGGGGGCCACCTACGAGCAGTACTTC. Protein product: CASSLGASGGATYEQYF.

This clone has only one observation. The CDR3 reads CASSYRVQETQYF. As DNA, the CDR3 is TGTGCCAGCAGCTACAGGGTCCAAGAGACCCAGTACTTC. V usage is TRBV7-2 and J usage is TRBJ2-5, with D possibly matching TRBD1 (6 bases). V dropped 4 bases and J dropped 1 base, with 7 bases sitting between them. Germline-derived CDR1 and CDR2 are SGHTA and FQGNSA. This CDR3 has 13 residues.

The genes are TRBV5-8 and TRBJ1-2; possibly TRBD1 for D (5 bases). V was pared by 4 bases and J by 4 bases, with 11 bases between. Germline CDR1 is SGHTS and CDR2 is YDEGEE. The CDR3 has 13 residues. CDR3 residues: CASSQGRFYGYTF. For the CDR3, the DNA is TGTGCCAGCAGCCAGGGCCGATTCTATGGCTACACCTTC.

This CDR3 reads CSAVEFAEQYF. Written as DNA, the CDR3 is TGCAGTGCCGTGGAGTTTGCCGAGCAGTACTTC. The chain is built from TRBV20-1 and TRBJ2-7; D gene uncertain. The V and J ends lost 6 bases and 6 bases respectively, with 12 bases between them. This CDR3 comprises 11 residues. Germline CDR1 DFQATT, CDR2 SNEGSKA (reference sequence).

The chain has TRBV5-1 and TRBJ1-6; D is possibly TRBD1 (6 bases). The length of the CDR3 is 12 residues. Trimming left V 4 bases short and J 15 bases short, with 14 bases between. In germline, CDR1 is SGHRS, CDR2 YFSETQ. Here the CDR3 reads CASSPQGQILHF. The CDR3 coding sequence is TGCGCCAGCAGCCCGCAAGGACAGATCCTCCACTTT.

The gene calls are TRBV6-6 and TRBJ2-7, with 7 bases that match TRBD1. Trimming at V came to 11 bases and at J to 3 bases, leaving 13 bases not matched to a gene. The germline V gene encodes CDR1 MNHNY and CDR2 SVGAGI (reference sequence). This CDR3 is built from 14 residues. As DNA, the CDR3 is TGTGCCGTGACCCCCGGGACAGACCTCTACGAGCAGTACTTC. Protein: CAVTPGTDLYEQYF.

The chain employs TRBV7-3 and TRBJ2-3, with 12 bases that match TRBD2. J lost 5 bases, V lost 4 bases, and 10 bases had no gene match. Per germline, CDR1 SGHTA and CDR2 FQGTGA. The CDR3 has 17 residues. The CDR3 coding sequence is TGTGCCAGCAGCTCCATAGCTAGCGGGGGGGCTATAGATACGCAGTATTTT. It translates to CASSSIASGGAIDTQYF.

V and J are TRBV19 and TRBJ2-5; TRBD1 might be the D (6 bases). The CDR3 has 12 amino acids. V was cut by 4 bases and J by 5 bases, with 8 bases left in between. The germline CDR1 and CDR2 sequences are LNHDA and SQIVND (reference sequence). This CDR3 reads CASSTQGETQYF. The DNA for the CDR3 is TGTGCCAGTAGTACCCAGGGGGAGACCCAGTACTTC.

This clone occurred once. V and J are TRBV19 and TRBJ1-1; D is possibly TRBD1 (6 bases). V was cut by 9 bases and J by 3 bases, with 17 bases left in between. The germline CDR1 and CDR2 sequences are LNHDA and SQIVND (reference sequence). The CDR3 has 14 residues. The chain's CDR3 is CASVSGTTHTEAFF. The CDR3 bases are TGTGCCAGCGTCTCCGGGACAACACACACTGAAGCTTTCTTT.

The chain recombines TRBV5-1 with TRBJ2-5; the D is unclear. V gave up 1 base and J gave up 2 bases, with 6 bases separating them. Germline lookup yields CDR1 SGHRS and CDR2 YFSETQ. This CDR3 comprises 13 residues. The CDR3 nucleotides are TGCGCCAGCAGCTTGACAAAACAAGAGACCCAGTACTTC. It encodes CASSLTKQETQYF.

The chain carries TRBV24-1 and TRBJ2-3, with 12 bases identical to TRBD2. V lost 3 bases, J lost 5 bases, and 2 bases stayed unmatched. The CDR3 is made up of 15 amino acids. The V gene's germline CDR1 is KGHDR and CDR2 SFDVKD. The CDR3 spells CATSDGGLAGDTQYF. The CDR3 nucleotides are TGTGCCACCAGTGATGGGGGACTAGCGGGAGATACGCAGTATTTT.

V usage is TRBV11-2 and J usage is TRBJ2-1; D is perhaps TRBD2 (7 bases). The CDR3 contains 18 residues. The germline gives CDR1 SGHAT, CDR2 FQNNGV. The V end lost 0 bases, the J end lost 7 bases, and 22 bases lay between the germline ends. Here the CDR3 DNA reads TGTGCCAGCAGCTTAGAATTGGGCCCTGGGGGGGCGGGGAATGAGCAGTTCTTC. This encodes CASSLELGPGGAGNEQFF. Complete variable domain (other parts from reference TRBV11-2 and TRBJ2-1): EAGVAQSPRYKIIEKRQSVAFWCNPISGHATLYWYQQILGQGPKLLIQFQNNGVVDDSQLPKDRFSAERLKGVDSTLKIQPAKLEDSAVYLCASSLELGPGGAGNEQFFGPGTRLTVL.

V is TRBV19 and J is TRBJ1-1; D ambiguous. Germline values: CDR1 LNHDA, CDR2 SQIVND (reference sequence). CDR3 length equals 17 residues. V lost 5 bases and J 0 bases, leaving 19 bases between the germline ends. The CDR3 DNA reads TGTGCCAGTAGTCGGCTCCCACAACACGGGGTGAACACTGAAGCTTTCTTT. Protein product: CASSRLPQHGVNTEAFF.

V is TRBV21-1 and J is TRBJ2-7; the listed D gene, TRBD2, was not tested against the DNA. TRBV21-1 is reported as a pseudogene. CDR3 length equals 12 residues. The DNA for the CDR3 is TGTGCCAGCAGCCCACGAGGAGAGCTTCTGGACTTC. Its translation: CASSPRGELLDF.

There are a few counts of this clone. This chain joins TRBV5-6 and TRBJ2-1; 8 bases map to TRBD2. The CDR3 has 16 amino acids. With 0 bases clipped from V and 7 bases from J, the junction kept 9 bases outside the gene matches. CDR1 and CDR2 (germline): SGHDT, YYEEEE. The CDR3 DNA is TGTGCCAGCAGCTTGGGCGCTAGCGGGCCGGTGAATGAGCAGTTCTTC. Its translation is CASSLGASGPVNEQFF.

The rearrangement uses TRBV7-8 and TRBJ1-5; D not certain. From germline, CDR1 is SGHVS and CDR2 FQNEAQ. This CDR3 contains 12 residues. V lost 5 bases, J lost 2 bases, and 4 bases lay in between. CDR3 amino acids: CASSRGNQPQHF. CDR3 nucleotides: TGTGCCAGCAGCCGCGGCAATCAGCCCCAGCATTTT. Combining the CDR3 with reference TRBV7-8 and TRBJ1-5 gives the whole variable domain GAGVSQSPRYKVAKRGQDVALRCDPISGHVSLFWYQQALGQGPEFLTYFQNEAQLDKSGLPSDRFFAERPEGSVSTLKIQRTQQEDSAVYLCASSRGNQPQHFGDGTRLSIL.

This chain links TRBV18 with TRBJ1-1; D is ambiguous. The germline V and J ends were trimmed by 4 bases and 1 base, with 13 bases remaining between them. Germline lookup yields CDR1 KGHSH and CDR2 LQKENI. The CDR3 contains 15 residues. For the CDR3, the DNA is TGTGCCAGCTCACTATCATATACAGAGAACACTGAAGCTTTCTTT. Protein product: CASSLSYTENTEAFF.

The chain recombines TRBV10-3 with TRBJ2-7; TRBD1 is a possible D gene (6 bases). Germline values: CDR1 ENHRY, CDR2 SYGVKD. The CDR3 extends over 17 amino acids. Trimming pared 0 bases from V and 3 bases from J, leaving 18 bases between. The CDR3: CAISESTWGRRGYEQYF. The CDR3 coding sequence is TGTGCCATCAGTGAGTCGACGTGGGGGCGGCGAGGCTACGAGCAGTACTTC.

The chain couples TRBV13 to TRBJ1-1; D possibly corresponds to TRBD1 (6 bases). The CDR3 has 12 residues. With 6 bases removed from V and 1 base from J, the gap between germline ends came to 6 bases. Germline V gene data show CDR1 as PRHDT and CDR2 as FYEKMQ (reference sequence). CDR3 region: CASRGANTEAFF. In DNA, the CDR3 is TGTGCCAGCAGGGGGGCGAACACTGAAGCTTTCTTT.

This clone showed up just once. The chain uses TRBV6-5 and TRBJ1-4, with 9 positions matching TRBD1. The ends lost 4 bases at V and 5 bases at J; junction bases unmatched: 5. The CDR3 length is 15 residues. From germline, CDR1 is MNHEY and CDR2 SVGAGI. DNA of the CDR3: TGTGCCAGCAGTTTCTCGGGACAGGGCAATGAAAAACTGTTTTTT. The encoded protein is CASSFSGQGNEKLFF.

CDR3 residues: CASSPTYEQYF. CDR3 sequence (DNA): TGTGCCAGCAGCCCCACCTACGAGCAGTACTTC. V is TRBV7-9 and J is TRBJ2-7; D is unresolved. The V and J ends lost 5 bases and 2 bases respectively, with 4 bases between them. This CDR3 is 11 amino acids long. Germline-derived CDR1 and CDR2 are SEHNR and FQNEAQ (reference sequence).

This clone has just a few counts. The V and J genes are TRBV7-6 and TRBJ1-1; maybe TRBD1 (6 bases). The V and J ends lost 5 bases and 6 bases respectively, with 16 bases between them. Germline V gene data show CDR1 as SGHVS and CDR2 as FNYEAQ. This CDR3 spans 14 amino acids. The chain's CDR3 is CASSPGGEVAEAFF. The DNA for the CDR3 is TGTGCCAGCAGCCCTGGGGGCGAAGTCGCTGAAGCTTTCTTT.

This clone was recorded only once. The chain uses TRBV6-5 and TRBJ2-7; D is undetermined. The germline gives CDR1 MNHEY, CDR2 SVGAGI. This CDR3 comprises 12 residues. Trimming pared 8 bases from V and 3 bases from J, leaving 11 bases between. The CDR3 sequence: CASGSIYYEQYF. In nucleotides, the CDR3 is TGTGCCAGCGGCAGTATTTACTACGAGCAGTACTTC.